One and the same sample provided the 29 T cell receptor beta chains below, sequenced in a study of prognosis after radiotherapy for stage I lung cancer. CDR3 of TCR beta was amplified from genomic DNA via a two-round multiplex PCR. Gene-specific TRBV and TRBJ primers were used in PCR round one. TCRdb fed the multiplex PCR reads into MiXCR, producing one record per CDR3 protein. The repertoire has about 13,000 distinct CDR3 sequences, approximately 40% of them found once; the top ten carry 40%. Sequencing used PBMCs, obtained before or after stereotactic body radiation therapy (not recorded which). The receptors originated from a donor aged 50 or older with non-small cell lung cancer.

In this sample, this clonotype turned up many times. This chain connects TRBV11-2 to TRBJ2-7, with a possible D match to TRBD2 (6 bases). V shed 3 bases and J shed 0 bases, with 12 bases lying between them. The CDR3 covers 15 residues. Germline V gene sequence: CDR1 SGHAT, CDR2 FQNNGV. DNA for the CDR3: TGTGCCAGCAGCTTCGGCGCGGGACCCTCCTACGAGCAGTACTTC. It yields the protein CASSFGAGPSYEQYF.

This clonotype appeared many times. CDR3 protein: CASKPGLAGAGELFF. CDR3 DNA: TGCGCCAGCAAACCGGGACTAGCGGGGGCCGGGGAGCTGTTTTTT. The chain combines TRBV10-2 with TRBJ2-2, with 14 nucleotides matching TRBD2. The CDR3 runs to 15 residues. CDR1 WSHSY and CDR2 SAAADI come from the germline V gene. V was pared by 7 bases and J by 6 bases, with 4 bases of the junction left unmatched.

This clonotype has just a few counts. Since a much larger clone is just one base distant, this may be a read error. The V gene is TRBV20-1, the J gene TRBJ2-1; 9 bases are a match to TRBD2. Germline loops: CDR1 DFQATT, CDR2 SNEGSKA (reference sequence). The CDR3 sequence is 16 residues long. The DNA of the CDR3 is TGCAGTGCTAGAGTAAGGCGGGAGGGCCCCGTTTATGAGCAGTCCTTC. Its protein is CSARVRREGPVYEQSF.

This clonotype appeared many times. The chain has TRBV7-2 and TRBJ2-2, with D tentatively TRBD2 (5 bases). Germline V gene lookup returns CDR1 SGHTA and CDR2 FQGNSA. The CDR3 runs to 15 residues. Trimming removed 1 base at V and 7 bases at J, with 13 bases between. The DNA of the CDR3 is TGTGCCAGCAGCTTAGGGACTTTCGTTGGCGGGGAGCTGTTTTTT. Translated, it gives CASSLGTFVGGELFF.

V usage is TRBV11-2 and J usage is TRBJ1-1; D call uncertain. Per the germline V gene, CDR1 is SGHAT and CDR2 is FQNNGV. V lost 6 bases, J lost 4 bases, and 9 bases lay in between. There are 12 residues in the CDR3. The chain's CDR3 is CASRLGRTEAFF. DNA of the CDR3: TGTGCCAGCAGGCTAGGGCGCACTGAAGCTTTCTTT.

This clonotype was observed many times. The rearrangement joins TRBV6-1 to TRBJ2-5; the match to TRBD2 covers 8 bases. This CDR3 is built from 14 residues. Germline lookup yields CDR1 MNHNS and CDR2 SASEGT. V lost 4 bases to trimming and J lost 1 base; unmatched junction nucleotides: 2. CDR3: CASSAGGAQETQYF. CDR3 nucleotides: TGTGCCAGCAGTGCCGGGGGGGCCCAAGAGACCCAGTACTTC.

There are many counts of this clonotype. This chain links TRBV7-2 with TRBJ2-7, with TRBD2 identical over 8 bases. CDR3 length equals 15 residues. Trimming at V came to 5 bases and at J to 5 bases, leaving 11 bases not matched to a gene. Germline values: CDR1 SGHTA, CDR2 FQGNSA. The CDR3 nucleotides are TGTGCCAGCAGCCCATTCTATGCGGGGGGTAACGAGCAGTACTTC. It codes for CASSPFYAGGNEQYF.

By share, this clonotype counts as large. The rearrangement links TRBV15 to TRBJ2-3, with 7 bases lining up with TRBD2. The V segment lost 0 bases and the J segment 3 bases; nucleotides outside the gene matches: 3. Germline CDR1 reads LNHNV; CDR2 reads YYDKDF (reference sequence). The CDR3 consists of 15 residues. The CDR3 sequence is CATSREWGGTDTQYF. The CDR3 region has the DNA TGTGCCACCAGCAGAGAATGGGGGGGGACAGATACGCAGTATTTT. Supplemented by reference TRBV15 and TRBJ2-3, the full variable domain reads DAMVIQNPRYQVTQFGKPVTLSCSQTLNHNVMYWYQQKSSQAPKLLFHYYDKDFNNEADTPDNFQSRRPNTSFCFLDIRSPGLGDTAMYLCATSREWGGTDTQYFGPGTRLTVL.

This clonotype occurred many times. The chain uses TRBV28 and TRBJ1-3; a possible D gene is TRBD1 (5 bases). Per germline, CDR1 MDHEN and CDR2 SYDVKM. This CDR3 is built from 15 residues. Deletions cut 5 bases from V and 5 bases from J, with 16 bases between. The CDR3 protein is CASSNTGGERNTIYF. CDR3 bases: TGTGCCAGCAGTAATACAGGAGGCGAGCGAAACACCATATATTTT.

This clonotype was counted ten times or more. This sequence joins TRBV19 and TRBJ2-1; possibly TRBD2 for D (7 bases). This CDR3 is built from 16 residues. In germline, CDR1 is LNHDA, CDR2 SQIVND (reference sequence). V was pared by 3 bases and J by 5 bases, with 17 bases between. The CDR3 loop is CASSIPARGANNEQFF. In DNA form, the CDR3 reads TGTGCCAGTAGTATCCCCGCCCGGGGGGCGAACAATGAGCAGTTCTTC. Filled out from reference TRBV19 and TRBJ2-1, the complete variable domain reads DGGITQSPKYLFRKEGQNVTLSCEQNLNHDAMYWYRQDPGQGLRLIYYSQIVNDFQKGDIAEGYSVSREKKESFPLTVTSAQKNPTAFYLCASSIPARGANNEQFFGPGTRLTVL.

Note on this clonotype: A single base separates this from a much larger clone, so it may be a read error. This chain connects TRBV2 to TRBJ2-7, with 8 bases fitting TRBD2. After removal of 8 bases from V and 4 bases from J, the junction contained 13 bases not matched to a gene. Germline V gives CDR1 SNHLY, CDR2 FYNNEI. This CDR3 is built from 15 residues. CDR3 in amino acids: CASSLPGGGPYEQYF. In DNA, the CDR3 is TGTGCCAGCTCCCTCCCGGGCGGGGGGCCTTACGAGCAGTACTTC.

With respect to this clonotype: One base separates it from a far larger clone, so it is likely a read error. The chain is built from TRBV6-4 and TRBJ2-2; D may be TRBD2 (6 bases). Germline V CDR1 and CDR2: MRHNA, SNTAGT. The CDR3 totals 19 residues. In DNA form, the CDR3 reads TGTGCCAGCAGTGAAGCGGCCGGGACTCCACGCGTCCGCACCGTGGAGCTGTTTTTT. Translated, it gives CASSEAAGTPRVRTVELFF.

This chain links TRBV6-2 or TRBV6-3 with TRBJ1-2; D is ambiguous. Trimming pared 6 bases from V and 4 bases from J, leaving 24 bases between. CDR3 size: 17 residues. Germline V CDR1 and CDR2: MNHEY, SVGEGT. CDR3 bases: TGTGCCAGCAGAAACCGATTAACACAAAAGAATGGCTATGGCTACACCTTC. Encoded protein: CASRNRLTQKNGYGYTF.

This clonotype has ten or more counts. The chain has TRBV2 and TRBJ2-7; a possible D gene is TRBD1 (5 bases). The CDR3 is made up of 15 amino acids. Germline V CDR1 and CDR2: SNHLY, FYNNEI. The V and J ends lost 6 bases and 1 base respectively, with 16 bases between them. The CDR3 here is CASSPSLTESYEQYF. Here the CDR3 DNA reads TGTGCCAGCAGCCCCTCCCTGACAGAATCCTACGAGCAGTACTTC.

This clonotype was recorded at least ten times. The chain carries TRBV4-3 and TRBJ2-4; D not resolved. Germline lookup yields CDR1 LGHNA and CDR2 YSLEER. The CDR3 has 17 amino acids. The ends were cut back, 0 bases at V and 1 base at J, with 13 bases in the middle. In DNA form, the CDR3 reads TGCGCCAGCAGCCAAGACACGGTGGGCTTTGCCAAAAACATTCAGTACTTC. This gives the protein CASSQDTVGFAKNIQYF.

This clonotype was seen ten or more times. This chain links TRBV2 with TRBJ2-5; TRBD1 matches 7 bases. The CDR3 runs 13 residues. V gave up 4 bases and J gave up 1 base; unmatched junction bases: 0. Per the germline V gene, CDR1 is SNHLY and CDR2 is FYNNEI. The CDR3 DNA is TGTGCCAGCAGTGGGGACAGCCAAGAGACCCAGTACTTC. It is translated as CASSGDSQETQYF.

This clonotype was recorded many times. The V and J genes are TRBV12-3 or TRBV12-4 and TRBJ2-5; 8 positions agree with TRBD2. This CDR3 is 15 amino acids long. Trimming at V came to 3 bases and at J to 5 bases, leaving 8 bases not matched to a gene. CDR3 protein: CASSLGPGGVETQYF. CDR3 nucleotide sequence: TGTGCCAGCAGTTTGGGACCGGGGGGGGTTGAGACCCAGTACTTC.

A note on this clonotype: A far bigger clonotype differs at one base, so this is likely a read error. The chain carries TRBV6-2 or TRBV6-3 and TRBJ2-2; possibly TRBD1 for D (6 bases). Per germline, CDR1 MNHEY and CDR2 SVGEGT. The CDR3 contains 16 residues. With 6 bases removed from V and 1 base from J, the gap between germline ends came to 15 bases. CDR3: CASRATGTLNTGELFF. The DNA for the CDR3 is TGTGCCAGCAGAGCCACGGGGACATTGAACACCGGGGAGCTGTTTTTT.

In the case of this clonotype: Relative to the germline gene, one junction end is altered; a read error may explain this. J is TRBJ2-3 and V is TRBV6-1, with 14 bases lining up with TRBD2. There are 19 residues in the CDR3. Germline CDR1 and CDR2: MNHNS and SASEGT. CDR3 amino acids: CSSTYRTSGGSLSTDTQYF. The CDR3 region has the DNA TGCTCCAGCACCTACCGGACTAGCGGGGGGTCCCTTAGCACAGATACGCAGTATTTT.

A word on this clonotype: Possible read error: a much larger clone is one base away. This CDR3 is CASSFGPGEETQYF. The CDR3 DNA follows: TGTGCCAGCAGCTTTGGGCCGGGGGAGGAGACCCAGTACTTC. This chain links TRBV9 with TRBJ2-5, with D possibly matching TRBD2 (6 bases). This CDR3 is built from 14 residues. V lost 4 bases and J 5 bases, leaving 15 bases between the germline ends. CDR1 SGDLS and CDR2 YYNGEE come from the germline V gene.

This clonotype appeared many times. The CDR3 protein is CASSMRDRAPPSYNEQFF. The CDR3 nucleotides are TGTGCCAGCAGCATGAGGGACAGGGCACCTCCCTCCTACAATGAGCAGTTCTTC. The gene calls are TRBV7-2 and TRBJ2-1; 9 positions match TRBD1. Per the germline V gene, CDR1 is SGHTA and CDR2 is FQGNSA. The V and J ends lost 5 bases and 0 bases, in that order; junction bases with no gene match: 11. The CDR3 is made up of 18 amino acids.

This clonotype was counted ten times or more. The chain joins TRBV6-4 to TRBJ1-5, with D uncertain. Trimming left V 6 bases short and J 6 bases short, with 15 bases between. CDR3 length: 14 amino acids. Germline-derived CDR1 and CDR2 are MRHNA and SNTAGT. This CDR3 reads CASRAPPPSQPQHF. The CDR3 DNA sequence: TGTGCCAGCAGGGCCCCCCCCCCCAGTCAGCCCCAGCATTTT.

This clonotype was recorded at least ten times. The chain combines TRBV9 with TRBJ2-2; D uncertain. The CDR3 extends over 14 amino acids. With 1 base removed from V and 7 bases from J, the gap between germline ends came to 11 bases. Per the germline V gene, CDR1 is SGDLS and CDR2 is YYNGEE. This CDR3 is CASSVSLEDGELFF. The CDR3 DNA sequence: TGTGCCAGCAGCGTATCCCTCGAGGACGGGGAGCTGTTTTTT.

The chain joins TRBV6-2 or TRBV6-3 to TRBJ2-1; 8 nucleotides align to TRBD2. The junction had 2 bases not matched to a gene; V was cut back by 0 bases and J by 1 base. Germline V lookup: CDR1 MNHEY, CDR2 SVGEGT. The CDR3 runs 16 residues. CDR3 sequence reads: CASSYSSGNSYNEQFF. CDR3 in DNA: TGTGCCAGCAGTTACTCTAGCGGGAATTCCTACAATGAGCAGTTCTTC.

By its share, this clonotype is medium-sized. The V call is TRBV5-1, the J call TRBJ2-7; no reliable D call. This CDR3 is built from 13 residues. CDR1 and CDR2 from the germline V gene are SGHRS and YFSETQ. V was shortened by 1 base and J by 3 bases, with 8 bases between the two germline ends. CDR3 bases: TGCGCCAGCAGCTTGACGCCCAACTACGAGCAGTACTTC. It is translated as CASSLTPNYEQYF.

With respect to this clonotype: One base away lies a much larger clone, so this may be a sequencing read error. The gene calls are TRBV12-3 or TRBV12-4 and TRBJ2-5; no firm D call. V was pared by 7 bases and J by 5 bases, with 11 bases between. CDR3 length equals 12 residues. The CDR3 nucleotides read TGTGCCAGCACCAGTCAAGGGGAGACCCAGTACTTC. This translates into CASTSQGETQYF.

As to this clonotype: The junction and the germline gene differ at one end; a read error may be behind it. The rearrangement joins TRBV2 to TRBJ2-5; possible D gene TRBD2, 5 bases. The CDR3 consists of 14 residues. In germline, CDR1 is SNHLY, CDR2 FYNNEI. CDR3 amino acids: CAGSEPEWGDTQYF. The CDR3 DNA follows: TGTGCCGGCAGTGAACCGGAGTGGGGAGATACCCAGTACTTC.

In this sample, this clonotype is medium-sized. The rearrangement joins TRBV6-2 or TRBV6-3 to TRBJ2-7; TRBD2 is a possible D gene (6 bases). This CDR3 has 11 residues. The V end lost 6 bases, the J end lost 5 bases, and 8 bases lay between the germline ends. Germline V gives CDR1 MNHEY, CDR2 SVGEGT. The CDR3 reads CASRERDEQYF. The CDR3 DNA follows: TGTGCCAGCAGGGAGCGGGACGAGCAGTACTTC.

This sequence joins TRBV6-9 and TRBJ2-3, with D maybe TRBD2 (6 bases). Germline V gene lookup returns CDR1 MNHGY and CDR2 SVAAGI. Trimming left V 3 bases short and J 1 base short, with 14 bases between. The CDR3 extends over 16 amino acids. As DNA, the CDR3 is TGTGCCAGCAGTTACGGACTATCGGGAGGCACAGATACGCAGTATTTT. As protein: CASSYGLSGGTDTQYF.